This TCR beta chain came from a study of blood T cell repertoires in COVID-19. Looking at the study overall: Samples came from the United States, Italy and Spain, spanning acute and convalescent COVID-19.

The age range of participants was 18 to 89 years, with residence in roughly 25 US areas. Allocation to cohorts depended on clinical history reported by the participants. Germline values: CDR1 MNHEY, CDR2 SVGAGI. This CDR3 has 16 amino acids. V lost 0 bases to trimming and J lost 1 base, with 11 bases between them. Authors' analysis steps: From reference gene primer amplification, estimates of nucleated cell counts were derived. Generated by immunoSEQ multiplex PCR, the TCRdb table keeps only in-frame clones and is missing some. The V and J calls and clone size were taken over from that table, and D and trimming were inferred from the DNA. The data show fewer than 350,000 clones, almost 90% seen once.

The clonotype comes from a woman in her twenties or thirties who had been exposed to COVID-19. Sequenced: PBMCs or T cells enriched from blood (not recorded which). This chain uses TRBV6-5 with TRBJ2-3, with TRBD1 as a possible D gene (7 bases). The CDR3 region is CASSYSGGTGTDTQYF. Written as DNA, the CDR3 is TGTGCCAGCAGTTACTCAGGGGGGACAGGCACAGATACGCAGTATTTT.